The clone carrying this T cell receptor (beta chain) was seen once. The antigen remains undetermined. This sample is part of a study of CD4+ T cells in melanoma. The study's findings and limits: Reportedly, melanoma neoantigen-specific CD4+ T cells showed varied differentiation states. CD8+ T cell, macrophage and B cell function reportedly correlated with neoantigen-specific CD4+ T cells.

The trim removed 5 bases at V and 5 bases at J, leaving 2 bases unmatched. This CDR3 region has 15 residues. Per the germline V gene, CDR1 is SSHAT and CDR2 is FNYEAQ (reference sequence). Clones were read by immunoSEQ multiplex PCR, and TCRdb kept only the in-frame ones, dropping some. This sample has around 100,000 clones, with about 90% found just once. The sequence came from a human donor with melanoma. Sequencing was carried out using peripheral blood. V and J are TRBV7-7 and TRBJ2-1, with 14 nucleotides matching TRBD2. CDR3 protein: CASSRGLAGDNEQFF. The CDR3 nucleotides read TGTGCCAGCAGCCGGGGACTAGCGGGGGACAATGAGCAGTTCTTC.